This T cell receptor (beta chain) appears in the sequencing data of a study of blood T cell repertoires in COVID-19. The germline CDR1 and CDR2 sequences are LGHNA and YNFKEQ. CDR3 length: 16 amino acids. Trimming cost V 4 bases and J 6 bases, with 22 bases left between them. TCRdb keeps only in-frame clones here, not all; method: immunoSEQ multiplex PCR. Here the sample spans about 300,000 clones, just under 90% being singletons. Sequenced sample: peripheral blood. The receptor's source is a woman in her twenties or thirties with COVID-19, enrolled during active disease. This chain joins TRBV4-2 and TRBJ2-7; tentatively, D is TRBD1 (6 bases). The CDR3, as DNA: TGTGCCAGCAGCCGTAACCCCGGGACACGGACGTCCGAGCAGTACTTC. It specifies CASSRNPGTRTSEQYF.